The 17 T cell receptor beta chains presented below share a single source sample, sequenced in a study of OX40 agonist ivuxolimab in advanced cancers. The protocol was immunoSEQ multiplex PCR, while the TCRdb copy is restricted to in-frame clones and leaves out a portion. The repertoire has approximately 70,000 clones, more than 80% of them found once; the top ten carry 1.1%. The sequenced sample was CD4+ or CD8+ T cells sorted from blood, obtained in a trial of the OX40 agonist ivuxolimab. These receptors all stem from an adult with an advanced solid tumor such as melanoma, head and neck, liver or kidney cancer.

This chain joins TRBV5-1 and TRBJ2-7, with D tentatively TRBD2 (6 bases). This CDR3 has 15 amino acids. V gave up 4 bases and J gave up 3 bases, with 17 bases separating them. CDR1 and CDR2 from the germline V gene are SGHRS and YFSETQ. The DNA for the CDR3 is TGCGCCAGCAGCAAAACCGGGACGGGAGTCTACGAGCAGTACTTC. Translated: CASSKTGTGVYEQYF. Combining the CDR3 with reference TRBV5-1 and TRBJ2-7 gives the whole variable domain KAGVTQTPRYLIKTRGQQVTLSCSPISGHRSVSWYQQTPGQGLQFLFEYFSETQRNKGNFPGRFSGRQFSNSRSEMNVSTLELGDSALYLCASSKTGTGVYEQYFGPGTRLTVT.

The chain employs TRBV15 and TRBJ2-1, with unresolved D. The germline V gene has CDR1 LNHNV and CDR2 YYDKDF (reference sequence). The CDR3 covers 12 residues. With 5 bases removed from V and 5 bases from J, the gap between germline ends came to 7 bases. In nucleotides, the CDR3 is TGTGCCACCAGCCCGGCCGACAATGAGCAGTTCTTC. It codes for CATSPADNEQFF. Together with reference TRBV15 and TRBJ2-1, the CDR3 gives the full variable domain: DAMVIQNPRYQVTQFGKPVTLSCSQTLNHNVMYWYQQKSSQAPKLLFHYYDKDFNNEADTPDNFQSRRPNTSFCFLDIRSPGLGDTAMYLCATSPADNEQFFGPGTRLTVL.

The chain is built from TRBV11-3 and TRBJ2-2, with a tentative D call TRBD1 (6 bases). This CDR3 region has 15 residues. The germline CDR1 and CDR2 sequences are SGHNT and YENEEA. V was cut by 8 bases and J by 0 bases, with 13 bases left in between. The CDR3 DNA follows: TGTGCCAGCGCCCAAGGGGGTACGAACACCGGGGAGCTGTTTTTT. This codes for CASAQGGTNTGELFF.

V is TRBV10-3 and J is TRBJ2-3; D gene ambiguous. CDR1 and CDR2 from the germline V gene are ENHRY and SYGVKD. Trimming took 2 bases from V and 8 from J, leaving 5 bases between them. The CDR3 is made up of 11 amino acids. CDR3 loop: CAISEAATQYF. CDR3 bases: TGTGCCATCAGTGAGGCAGCTACGCAGTATTTT.

CDR3 DNA: TGTGCCAGTAGTATTAACAGGGAAGGTAGATTGGGACAGCCCCAGCATTTT. Amino acids: CASSINREGRLGQPQHF. The chain employs TRBV19 and TRBJ1-5, with a possible D match to TRBD1 (6 bases). V was pared by 3 bases and J by 7 bases, with 22 bases between. Germline V lookup: CDR1 LNHDA, CDR2 SQIVND (reference sequence). The CDR3 has 17 amino acids.

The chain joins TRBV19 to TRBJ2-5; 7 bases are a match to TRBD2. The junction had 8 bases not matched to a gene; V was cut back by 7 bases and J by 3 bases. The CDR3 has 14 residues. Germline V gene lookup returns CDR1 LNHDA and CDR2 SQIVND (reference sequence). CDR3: CASTPRSGEETQYF. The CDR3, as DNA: TGTGCCAGTACCCCCCGGAGCGGGGAAGAGACCCAGTACTTC. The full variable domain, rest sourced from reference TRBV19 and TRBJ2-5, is DGGITQSPKYLFRKEGQNVTLSCEQNLNHDAMYWYRQDPGQGLRLIYYSQIVNDFQKGDIAEGYSVSREKKESFPLTVTSAQKNPTAFYLCASTPRSGEETQYFGPGTRLLVL.

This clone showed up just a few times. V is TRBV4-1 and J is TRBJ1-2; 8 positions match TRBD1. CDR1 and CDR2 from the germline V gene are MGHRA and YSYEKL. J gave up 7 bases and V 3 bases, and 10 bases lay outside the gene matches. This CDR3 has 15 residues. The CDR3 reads CASSHQPGQEFGYTF. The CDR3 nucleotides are TGCGCCAGCAGCCACCAACCGGGACAGGAATTTGGCTACACCTTC.

The CDR3 DNA is TGTGCCCTCGCTTTTGGAGGGGTTTTGAGGGAATCCTACGAGCAGTACTTC. Its protein product is CALAFGGVLRESYEQYF. The gene calls are TRBV5-4 and TRBJ2-7; TRBD2 is a possible D gene (6 bases). CDR3 length: 17 amino acids. Germline CDR1 is SGHNT and CDR2 is YYREEE (reference sequence). V was clipped by 10 bases and J by 1 base, with 27 bases between them.

The CDR3 is CASSPGTSGGNQETQYF. DNA of the CDR3: TGTGCCAGCAGCCCCGGGACTAGCGGGGGAAACCAAGAGACCCAGTACTTC. The chain links TRBV5-4 to TRBJ2-5; TRBD2 matches at 14 bases. The CDR3 is 17 amino acids. After removal of 4 bases from V and 0 bases from J, the junction contained 5 bases not matched to a gene. Germline V CDR1 and CDR2: SGHNT, YYREEE (reference sequence). Together with reference TRBV5-4 and TRBJ2-5, the CDR3 gives the full variable domain: ETGVTQSPTHLIKTRGQQVTLRCSSQSGHNTVSWYQQALGQGPQFIFQYYREEENGRGNFPPRFSGLQFPNYSSELNVNALELDDSALYLCASSPGTSGGNQETQYFGPGTRLLVL.

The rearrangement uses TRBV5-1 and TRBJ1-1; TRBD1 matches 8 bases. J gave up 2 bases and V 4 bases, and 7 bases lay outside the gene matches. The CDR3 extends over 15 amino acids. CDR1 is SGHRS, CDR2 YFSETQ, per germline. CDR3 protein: CASSRSTGANTEAFF. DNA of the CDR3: TGCGCCAGCAGCCGTTCGACAGGGGCTAACACTGAAGCTTTCTTT.

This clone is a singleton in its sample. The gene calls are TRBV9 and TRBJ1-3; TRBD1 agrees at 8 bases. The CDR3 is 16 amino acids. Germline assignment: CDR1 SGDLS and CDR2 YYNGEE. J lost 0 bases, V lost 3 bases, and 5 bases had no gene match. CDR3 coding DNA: TGTGCCAGCAGCGCAGGGGGCAGCCACTCTGGAAACACCATATATTTT. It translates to CASSAGGSHSGNTIYF.

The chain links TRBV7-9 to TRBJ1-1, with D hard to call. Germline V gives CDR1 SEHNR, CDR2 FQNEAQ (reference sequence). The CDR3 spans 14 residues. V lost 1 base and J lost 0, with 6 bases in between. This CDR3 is CASSLVGMNTEAFF. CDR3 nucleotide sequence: TGTGCCAGCAGCTTAGTGGGTATGAACACTGAAGCTTTCTTT.

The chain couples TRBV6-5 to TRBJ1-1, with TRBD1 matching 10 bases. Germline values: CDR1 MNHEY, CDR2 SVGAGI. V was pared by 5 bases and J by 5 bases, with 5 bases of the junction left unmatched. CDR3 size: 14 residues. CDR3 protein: CASSKDRGPTEAFF. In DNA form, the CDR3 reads TGTGCCAGCAGTAAAGACAGGGGGCCGACTGAAGCTTTCTTT.

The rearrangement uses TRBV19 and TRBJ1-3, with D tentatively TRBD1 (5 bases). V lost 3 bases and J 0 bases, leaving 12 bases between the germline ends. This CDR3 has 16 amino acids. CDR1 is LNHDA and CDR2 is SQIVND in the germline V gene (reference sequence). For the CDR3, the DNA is TGTGCCAGTAGTATGGCCACAGGTAGCTCTGGAAACACCATATATTTT. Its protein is CASSMATGSSGNTIYF.

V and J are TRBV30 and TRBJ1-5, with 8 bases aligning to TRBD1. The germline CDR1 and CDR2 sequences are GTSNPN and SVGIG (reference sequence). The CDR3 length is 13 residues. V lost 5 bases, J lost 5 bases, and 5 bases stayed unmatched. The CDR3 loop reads CAWVGQADQPQHF. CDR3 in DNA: TGTGCCTGGGTGGGACAGGCGGATCAGCCCCAGCATTTT.

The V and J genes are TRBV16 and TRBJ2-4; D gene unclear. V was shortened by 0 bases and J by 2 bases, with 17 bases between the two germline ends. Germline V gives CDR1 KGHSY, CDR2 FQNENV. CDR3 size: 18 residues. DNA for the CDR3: TGTGCCAGCAGCCAATCTTCCTCCGACGTCGGAACCAAAAACATTCAGTACTTC. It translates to CASSQSSSDVGTKNIQYF.

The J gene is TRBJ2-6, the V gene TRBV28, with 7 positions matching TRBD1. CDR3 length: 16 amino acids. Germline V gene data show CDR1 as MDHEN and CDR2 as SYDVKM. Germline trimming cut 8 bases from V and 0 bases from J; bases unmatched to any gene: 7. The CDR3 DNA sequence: TGTGCCAGCCGGGACAGCCTTAACTCTGGGGCCAACGTCCTGACTTTC. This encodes CASRDSLNSGANVLTF.